Reported below is one T cell receptor beta chain. From germline, CDR1 is SGHTA and CDR2 FQGNSA. The CDR3 runs 17 residues. V was cut by 5 bases and J by 5 bases, with 22 bases left in between. Original processing notes: Amplification with reference gene primers provided the estimates of nucleated cell counts. Assay: immunoSEQ multiplex PCR; the TCRdb copy retains only in-frame clones and omits some. Clone size and the V and J calls come from that table; the DNA yielded D and trimming. The repertoire includes about 270,000 clones, roughly 86% of them detected once, and 8.5% to 10% sits in the top ten. This specimen belongs to a study of blood T cell repertoires in COVID-19. At the level of the study: Specimens from acute and convalescent COVID-19 originated in the United States, Italy and Spain. PBMCs, B-cell-depleted T cells, or T cells were the source of the cDNA or gDNA that made up the material.

V gene TRBV7-2 combines with J gene TRBJ2-1; D is possibly TRBD2 (6 bases). The sequence came from a middle-aged man who had recovered from COVID-19. The material sequenced was peripheral blood. DNA for the CDR3: TGTGCCAGCAGCGACAAACCCGGACTAAGACGAGACAATGAGCAGTTCTTC. It yields the protein CASSDKPGLRRDNEQFF.